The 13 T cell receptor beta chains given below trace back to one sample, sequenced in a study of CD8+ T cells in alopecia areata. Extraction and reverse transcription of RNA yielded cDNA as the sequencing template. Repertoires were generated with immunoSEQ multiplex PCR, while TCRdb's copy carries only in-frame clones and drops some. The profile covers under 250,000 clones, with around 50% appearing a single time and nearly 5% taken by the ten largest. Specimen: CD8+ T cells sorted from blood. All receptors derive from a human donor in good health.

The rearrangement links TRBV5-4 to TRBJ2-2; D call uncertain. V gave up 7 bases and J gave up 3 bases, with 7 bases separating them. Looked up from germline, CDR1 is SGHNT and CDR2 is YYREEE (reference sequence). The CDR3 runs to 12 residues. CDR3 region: CASVSYTGELFF. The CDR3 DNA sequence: TGTGCCAGCGTCTCCTACACCGGGGAGCTGTTTTTT.

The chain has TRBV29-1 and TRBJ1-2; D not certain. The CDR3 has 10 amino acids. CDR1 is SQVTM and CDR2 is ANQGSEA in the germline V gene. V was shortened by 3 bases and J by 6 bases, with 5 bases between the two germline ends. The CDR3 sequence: CSVDRNGYTF. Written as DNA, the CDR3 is TGCAGCGTTGACAGAAATGGCTACACCTTC.

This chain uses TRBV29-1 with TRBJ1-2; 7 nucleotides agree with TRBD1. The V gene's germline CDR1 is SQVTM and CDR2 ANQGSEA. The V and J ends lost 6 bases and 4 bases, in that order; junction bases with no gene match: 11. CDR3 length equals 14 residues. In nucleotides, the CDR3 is TGCAGCGTAACTCCGGGACAGCTTTCCTATGGCTACACCTTC. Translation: CSVTPGQLSYGYTF.

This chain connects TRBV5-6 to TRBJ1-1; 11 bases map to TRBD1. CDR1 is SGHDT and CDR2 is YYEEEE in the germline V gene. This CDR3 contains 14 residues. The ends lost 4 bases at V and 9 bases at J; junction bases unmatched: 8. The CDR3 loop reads CASSRLMDRGQAFF. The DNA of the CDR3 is TGTGCCAGCAGCCGACTAATGGACAGGGGGCAAGCTTTCTTT.

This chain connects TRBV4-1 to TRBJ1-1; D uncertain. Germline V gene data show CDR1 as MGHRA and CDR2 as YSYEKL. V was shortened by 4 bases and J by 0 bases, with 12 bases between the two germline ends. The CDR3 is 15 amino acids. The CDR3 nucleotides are TGCGCCAGCAGCCCGGCCCGGGCCTTGAACACTGAAGCTTTCTTT. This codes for CASSPARALNTEAFF.

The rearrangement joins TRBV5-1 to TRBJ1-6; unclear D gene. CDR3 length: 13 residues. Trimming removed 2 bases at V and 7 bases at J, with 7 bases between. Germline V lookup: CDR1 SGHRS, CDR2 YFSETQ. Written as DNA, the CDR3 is TGCGCCAGCAGCTTTCGGAGGAATTCACCCCTCCACTTT. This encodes CASSFRRNSPLHF.

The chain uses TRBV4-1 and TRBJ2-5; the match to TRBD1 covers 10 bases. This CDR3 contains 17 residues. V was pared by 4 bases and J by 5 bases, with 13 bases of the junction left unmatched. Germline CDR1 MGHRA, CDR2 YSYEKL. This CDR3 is CASSPLGQGSRQETQYF. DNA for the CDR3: TGCGCCAGCAGCCCCCTGGGACAGGGGAGCCGCCAGGAGACCCAGTACTTC.

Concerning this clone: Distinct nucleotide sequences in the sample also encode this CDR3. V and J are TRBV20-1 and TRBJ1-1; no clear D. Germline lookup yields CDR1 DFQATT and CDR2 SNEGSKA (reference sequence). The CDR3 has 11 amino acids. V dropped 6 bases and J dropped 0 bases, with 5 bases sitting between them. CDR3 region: CSAILNTEAFF. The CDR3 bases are TGCAGTGCCATATTGAACACTGAAGCTTTCTTT.

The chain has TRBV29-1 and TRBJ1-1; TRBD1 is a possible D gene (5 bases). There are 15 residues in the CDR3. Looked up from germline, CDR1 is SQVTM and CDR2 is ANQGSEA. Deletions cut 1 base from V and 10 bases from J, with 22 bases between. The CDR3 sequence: CSVEGGDRQISGAFF. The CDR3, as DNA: TGCAGCGTTGAAGGGGGGGATAGGCAGATCTCGGGAGCTTTCTTT. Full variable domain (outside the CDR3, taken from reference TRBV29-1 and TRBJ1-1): SAVISQKPSRDICQRGTSLTIQCQVDSQVTMMFWYRQQPGQSLTLIATANQGSEATYESGFVIDKFPISRPNLTFSTLTVSNMSPEDSSIYLCSVEGGDRQISGAFFGQGTRLTVV.

In nucleotides, the CDR3 is TGTGCCAGCAGCCCCGGGACTAGCGGGGTCGGGGATACGCAGTATTTT. Amino acids: CASSPGTSGVGDTQYF. The rearrangement joins TRBV9 to TRBJ2-3; TRBD2 matches at 13 bases. With 4 bases clipped from V and 6 bases from J, the junction kept 8 bases outside the gene matches. CDR1 SGDLS and CDR2 YYNGEE come from the germline V gene. The CDR3 totals 16 residues.

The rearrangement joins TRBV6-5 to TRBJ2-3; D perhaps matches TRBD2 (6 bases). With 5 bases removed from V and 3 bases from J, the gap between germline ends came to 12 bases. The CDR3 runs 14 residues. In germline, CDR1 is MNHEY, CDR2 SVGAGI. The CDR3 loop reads CASSITRGTDTQYF. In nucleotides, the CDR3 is TGTGCCAGCAGTATCACTCGGGGGACAGATACGCAGTATTTT.

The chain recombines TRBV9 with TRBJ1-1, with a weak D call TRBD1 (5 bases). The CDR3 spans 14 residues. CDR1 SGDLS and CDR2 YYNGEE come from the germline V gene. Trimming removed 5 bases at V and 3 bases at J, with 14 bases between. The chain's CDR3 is CASRGQQEDTEAFF. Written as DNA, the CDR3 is TGTGCCAGCAGAGGACAACAGGAGGACACTGAAGCTTTCTTT.

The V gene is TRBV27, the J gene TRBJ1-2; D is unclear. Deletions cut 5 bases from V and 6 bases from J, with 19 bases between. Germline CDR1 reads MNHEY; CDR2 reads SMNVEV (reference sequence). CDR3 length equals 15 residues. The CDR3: CASSPDPDPVDGYTF. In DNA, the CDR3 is TGTGCCAGCAGTCCCGACCCTGACCCTGTCGATGGCTACACCTTC.